This passage covers 26 T cell receptor beta chains from one sample sequenced in a study of blood T cell repertoires in COVID-19. Clones were sequenced by immunoSEQ multiplex PCR, and TCRdb holds only the in-frame ones, with some missing. Of over 250,000 clones in the sample, around 86% were seen once. The sequencing input was peripheral blood. The receptors derive from a man aged 35 to 55 who had recovered from COVID-19.

The V and J genes are TRBV19 and TRBJ2-1, with D uncertain. The CDR3 length is 15 residues. The germline V and J ends were trimmed by 3 bases and 2 bases, with 11 bases remaining between them. CDR1 and CDR2 from the germline V gene are LNHDA and SQIVND (reference sequence). The CDR3 is CASSMDEQTYNEQFF. The CDR3 DNA reads as TGTGCCAGTAGTATGGATGAACAGACCTACAATGAGCAGTTCTTC.

The rearrangement joins TRBV5-6 to TRBJ2-7, with 12 bases matching TRBD2. The CDR3 totals 16 residues. The germline V gene encodes CDR1 SGHDT and CDR2 YYEEEE. The J segment lost 0 bases and the V segment lost 4 bases, leaving 5 bases of the junction unmatched. For the CDR3, the DNA is TGTGCCAGCAGCCCCGGGGGACTAGCGGGCTCCTACGAGCAGTACTTC. Its translation: CASSPGGLAGSYEQYF.

The rearrangement uses TRBV7-9 and TRBJ1-4; tentative D call: TRBD1 (6 bases). This CDR3 has 15 amino acids. Trimming cost V 4 bases and J 5 bases, with 14 bases left between them. Germline V gene lookup returns CDR1 SEHNR and CDR2 FQNEAQ (reference sequence). CDR3 DNA: TGTGCCAGCAGCTCTCGAGGCACAGGGAATGAAAAACTGTTTTTT. Residues: CASSSRGTGNEKLFF. Full variable domain (missing parts from reference TRBV7-9 and TRBJ1-4): DTGVSQNPRHKITKRGQNVTFRCDPISEHNRLYWYRQTLGQGPEFLTYFQNEAQLEKSRLLSDRFSAERPKGSFSTLEIQRTEQGDSAMYLCASSSRGTGNEKLFFGSGTQLSVL.

The CDR3 sequence is CAWTPGSLLLKREKLFF. CDR3 DNA sequence: TGTGCCTGGACCCCGGGATCCCTCCTCCTCAAGCGTGAAAAACTGTTTTTT. The chain recombines TRBV30 with TRBJ1-4; D unclear. Germline V gene data show CDR1 as GTSNPN and CDR2 as SVGIG (reference sequence). This CDR3 has 17 amino acids. V was shortened by 4 bases and J by 7 bases, with 25 bases between the two germline ends.

The genes are TRBV11-2 and TRBJ2-1; TRBD2 is a possible D gene (6 bases). The CDR3 sequence is 16 residues long. The V and J ends lost 4 bases and 0 bases respectively, with 13 bases between them. CDR1 SGHAT and CDR2 FQNNGV come from the germline V gene. Here the CDR3 DNA reads TGTGCCAGCAGCTCCATAACGGGAGACTCCTACAATGAGCAGTTCTTC. Amino acid sequence: CASSSITGDSYNEQFF.

This chain uses TRBV4-3 with TRBJ2-3; no reliable D call. Trimming pared 0 bases from V and 1 base from J, leaving 26 bases between. This CDR3 comprises 21 residues. Germline V lookup: CDR1 LGHNA, CDR2 YSLEER. The DNA for the CDR3 is TGCGCCAGCAGCCAAGATCGGGTCGGTCTAAACCCCATTTGGGGCACAGATACGCAGTATTTT. The encoded protein is CASSQDRVGLNPIWGTDTQYF.

CDR3 residues: CASSMREWRSYNEQFF. Here the CDR3 DNA reads TGTGCCAGTAGTATGAGAGAATGGCGGAGTTACAATGAGCAGTTCTTC. The chain couples TRBV19 to TRBJ2-1; unclear D gene. V was clipped by 3 bases and J by 4 bases, with 16 bases between them. The CDR3 length is 16 residues. The germline CDR1 and CDR2 sequences are LNHDA and SQIVND (reference sequence). The entire variable domain, with the rest obtained from reference TRBV19 and TRBJ2-1, is as follows: DGGITQSPKYLFRKEGQNVTLSCEQNLNHDAMYWYRQDPGQGLRLIYYSQIVNDFQKGDIAEGYSVSREKKESFPLTVTSAQKNPTAFYLCASSMREWRSYNEQFFGPGTRLTVL.

This clone was observed a few times. The V and J genes are TRBV5-3 and TRBJ1-1, with 8 bases lining up with TRBD1. TRBV5-3 is assigned to the ORF class and has an uncertain function. This CDR3 has 11 residues. V was pared by 9 bases and J by 7 bases, with 5 bases of the junction left unmatched. For the CDR3, the DNA is TGTGCCACTAGGACAGGGCTTGAAGCTTTCTTT. Protein sequence: CATRTGLEAFF.

The chain couples TRBV7-8 to TRBJ1-1; TRBD1 agrees at 9 bases. Germline V gene lookup returns CDR1 SGHVS and CDR2 FQNEAQ. J gave up 1 base and V 7 bases, and 7 bases lay outside the gene matches. The CDR3 contains 15 residues. The chain's CDR3 is CASMGQGTGNTEAFF. CDR3 in DNA: TGTGCCAGCATGGGACAGGGTACGGGGAACACTGAAGCTTTCTTT.

Comments on this clone: Other DNA sequences in the same sample also yield this CDR3. This CDR3 is CASSLLASGANVLTF. CDR3 sequence (DNA): TGTGCCAGCAGCTTGCTGGCCTCTGGGGCCAACGTCCTGACTTTC. This chain uses TRBV5-4 with TRBJ2-6; no clear D. The CDR3 is made up of 15 amino acids. Trimming pared 1 base from V and 0 bases from J, leaving 5 bases between. Germline V CDR1 and CDR2: SGHNT, YYREEE (reference sequence). The variable domain in full, with the rest retrieved from reference TRBV5-4 and TRBJ2-6, is ETGVTQSPTHLIKTRGQQVTLRCSSQSGHNTVSWYQQALGQGPQFIFQYYREEENGRGNFPPRFSGLQFPNYSSELNVNALELDDSALYLCASSLLASGANVLTFGAGSRLTVL.

On this clone itself: The sample carries other DNA sequences with the same CDR3. The J gene is TRBJ2-2, the V gene TRBV4-3; a weak D match, TRBD2 (7 bases). Trimming left V 4 bases short and J 6 bases short, with 12 bases between. The CDR3 spans 14 residues. Germline lookup yields CDR1 LGHNA and CDR2 YSLEER. CDR3 nucleotides: TGCGCCAGCAGCCTTTGGGGGGGGCCCGGGGAGCTGTTTTTT. Amino acids: CASSLWGGPGELFF.

The chain links TRBV7-2 to TRBJ2-7, with D tentatively TRBD1 (6 bases). The CDR3 is 14 amino acids. Trimming pared 2 bases from V and 1 base from J, leaving 9 bases between. Germline V gives CDR1 SGHTA, CDR2 FQGNSA. The CDR3: CASSLNRVSYEQYF. The CDR3 DNA reads as TGTGCCAGCAGCTTAAACAGGGTGTCCTACGAGCAGTACTTC. Together with reference TRBV7-2 and TRBJ2-7, the CDR3 gives the full variable domain: GAGVSQSPSNKVTEKGKDVELRCDPISGHTALYWYRQSLGQGLEFLIYFQGNSAPDKSGLPSDRFSAERTGGSVSTLTIQRTQQEDSAVYLCASSLNRVSYEQYFGPGTRLTVT.

This rearrangement joins TRBV5-4 to TRBJ2-7, with TRBD2 matching 9 bases. In germline, CDR1 is SGHNT, CDR2 YYREEE (reference sequence). The V segment lost 2 bases and the J segment 5 bases; nucleotides outside the gene matches: 5. This CDR3 region has 14 residues. The CDR3 coding sequence is TGTGCCAGCAGCTTAGAGGGACTAGCCCACGAGCAGTACTTC. It is translated as CASSLEGLAHEQYF.

The V and J genes are TRBV5-6 and TRBJ2-4; TRBD1 agrees at 7 bases. The CDR3 is 17 residues long. CDR1 and CDR2 (germline): SGHDT, YYEEEE. With V trimmed by 4 bases and J by 0 bases, 10 bases remained unmatched. CDR3 in amino acids: CASSPRTGILAKNIQYF. The CDR3 nucleotides read TGTGCCAGCAGCCCCAGGACAGGCATACTAGCCAAAAACATTCAGTACTTC.

In regard to this clone: Mismatch with germline at one junction end may stem from a read error. The chain recombines TRBV12-3 or TRBV12-4 with TRBJ2-7; a weak D match, TRBD2 (6 bases). This CDR3 has 12 residues. CDR3 in DNA: TGTGCCAGCGGTTTGTGGGGAGGCGAGCAGTACTTC. It encodes CASGLWGGEQYF.

The chain employs TRBV19 and TRBJ2-5; perhaps TRBD1 as D (6 bases). Germline lookup yields CDR1 LNHDA and CDR2 SQIVND (reference sequence). The CDR3 covers 14 residues. The V end was cut by 1 base, the J end by 1 base, with 7 bases between. The CDR3 DNA is TGTGCCAGTAGTATAGCAGGGGTCCAAGAGACCCAGTACTTC. It yields the protein CASSIAGVQETQYF.

The J gene is TRBJ2-5, the V gene TRBV6-5, with D hard to call. Germline V lookup: CDR1 MNHEY, CDR2 SVGAGI. V lost 0 bases, J lost 4 bases, and 6 bases lay in between. This CDR3 region has 13 residues. CDR3 protein: CASSYSWRETQYF. The DNA for the CDR3 is TGTGCCAGCAGTTACTCATGGAGAGAGACCCAGTACTTC.

The gene calls are TRBV6-5 and TRBJ2-7; D possibly corresponds to TRBD2 (6 bases). Germline CDR1 reads MNHEY; CDR2 reads SVGAGI. This CDR3 contains 14 residues. V dropped 6 bases and J dropped 2 bases, with 14 bases sitting between them. CDR3 region: CASRGPGGAYEQYF. Written as DNA, the CDR3 is TGTGCCAGCAGAGGCCCCGGGGGAGCCTACGAGCAGTACTTC.

The chain recombines TRBV12-3 or TRBV12-4 with TRBJ1-2, with unresolved D. This CDR3 has 11 amino acids. The V gene lost 6 bases and the J gene lost 3 bases, with 5 bases spanning the gap. This chain's CDR3 is CASSFHYGYTF. CDR3 bases: TGTGCCAGCAGCTTTCACTATGGCTACACCTTC.

This chain uses TRBV27 with TRBJ2-1; D is undetermined. CDR1 is MNHEY and CDR2 is SMNVEV in the germline V gene (reference sequence). The ends were cut back, 6 bases at V and 5 bases at J, with 8 bases in the middle. This CDR3 region has 12 residues. Here the CDR3 reads CASSPHHNEQFF. The CDR3 DNA reads as TGTGCCAGCAGCCCACACCACAATGAGCAGTTCTTC.

Note on this clone: One end of the junction does not line up with germline, which may come from a read error. The rearrangement uses TRBV2 and TRBJ1-1; D unclear. This CDR3 has 13 residues. The germline CDR1 and CDR2 sequences are SNHLY and FYNNEI. CDR3 coding DNA: TGTGCCAGCACGGGGAGGGAGAACTCTGAAGCTTTCTTT. Its protein product is CASTGRENSEAFF.

The chain couples TRBV4-1 to TRBJ2-7, with D perhaps TRBD1 (6 bases). CDR3 length: 17 amino acids. V lost 0 bases, J lost 3 bases, and 18 bases lay in between. Germline V gene sequence: CDR1 MGHRA, CDR2 YSYEKL. The CDR3 region is CASSQDRVGGPYYEQYF. CDR3 DNA sequence: TGCGCCAGCAGCCAAGATAGGGTAGGGGGACCATACTACGAGCAGTACTTC.

Of note for this clone: Additional DNA sequences in this sample encode the identical CDR3. The CDR3 is CASSQVSGGTEAFF. The CDR3 DNA reads TGTGCCAGCAGCCAAGTGTCCGGGGGCACTGAAGCTTTCTTT. J is TRBJ1-1 and V is TRBV14, with D possibly TRBD1 on 5 matching bases. V lost 1 base and J lost 4, with 10 bases in between. CDR1 is SGHDN and CDR2 is FVKESK in the germline V gene. The CDR3 is made up of 14 amino acids.

The chain carries TRBV11-2 and TRBJ2-7; the match to TRBD1 covers 7 bases. This CDR3 contains 16 residues. The V gene's germline CDR1 is SGHAT and CDR2 FQNNGV. V trimming: 2 bases; J trimming: 2 bases; junction bases outside the gene matches: 9. CDR3 DNA sequence: TGTGCCAGCAGCTTACTAAAGGGGGCCCGACCCTACGAGCAGTACTTC. Translation gives CASSLLKGARPYEQYF.

The genes are TRBV7-2 and TRBJ2-7; TRBD1 matches at 8 bases. V was clipped by 2 bases and J by 6 bases; unmatched bases: 6. Germline V CDR1 and CDR2: SGHTA, FQGNSA. CDR3 size: 14 residues. The CDR3 region has the DNA TGTGCCAGCAGCTTAAAGACAGGGGAGCGCGAGCAGTACTTC. It encodes CASSLKTGEREQYF.

DNA of the CDR3: TGTGCCAGCAGCTCGAGGGGGTCGACTAGCGGGAGGGGAAATGAGCAGTTCTTC. This gives the protein CASSSRGSTSGRGNEQFF. V and J are TRBV7-2 and TRBJ2-1; 14 bases fit TRBD2. This CDR3 is 18 amino acids long. V shed 4 bases and J 7 bases; nucleotides not matched to a gene: 12. Germline V CDR1 and CDR2: SGHTA, FQGNSA.